This TCR beta chain was sequenced during a study of blood T cell repertoires in COVID-19. About the research overall: The United States, Italy and Spain provided the acute and convalescent COVID-19 samples.

In the original analysis: Estimation of nucleated cell counts relied on the amplification of reference gene primers. Sequenced by immunoSEQ multiplex PCR; TCRdb stores in-frame clones only, minus some. V, J and clone size were drawn from that table, and D and trimming were deduced from the DNA. The table shows about 410,000 clones, with just over 85% occurring only once. This clone was picked up a small number of times. V lost 3 bases, J lost 8 bases, and 13 bases lay in between. CDR1 is SQVTM and CDR2 is ANQGSEA in the germline V gene. The CDR3 loop spans 12 amino acids. The sample consisted of peripheral blood. The sequence was obtained from a woman aged 25 to 39 with active or convalescent COVID-19. The chain recombines TRBV29-1 with TRBJ1-2, with D uncertain. The CDR3 DNA is TGCAGCGTTGACATGGCCCGGGAGGGCTACACCTTC. Protein sequence: CSVDMAREGYTF.